The 4 T cell receptor beta chains below all came from one sample that was sequenced in a study of T cell responses to AZD1222 COVID-19 vaccine. The method was immunoSEQ multiplex PCR; TCRdb's version includes in-frame clones alone and lacks a portion of them. The repertoire has 160,000 or so clones, 92% of them found once; the top ten carry roughly 4.4%. The sample in question was peripheral blood, obtained on day 0 of MenACWY control vaccination. These receptor sequences come from an adult in good health.

The V and J genes are TRBV5-1 and TRBJ1-1; perhaps TRBD1 as D (5 bases). Trimming pared 4 bases from V and 4 bases from J, leaving 20 bases between. The length of the CDR3 is 16 residues. CDR1 is SGHRS, CDR2 YFSETQ, per germline. CDR3 bases: TGCGCCAGCAGCCACCCGGGCCTCCGAGGGGTCACTGAAGCTTTCTTT. Encoded protein: CASSHPGLRGVTEAFF.

The V and J genes are TRBV27 and TRBJ1-5; TRBD1 is a possible D gene (6 bases). Trimming stripped 6 bases from V and 1 base from J, with 16 bases between. The CDR3 contains 16 residues. The germline CDR1 and CDR2 sequences are MNHEY and SMNVEV (reference sequence). The CDR3 region has the DNA TGTGCCAGCAGACAGAGAACAGGGAGGAGCAATCAGCCCCAGCATTTT. Translated, it gives CASRQRTGRSNQPQHF.

This chain uses TRBV7-2 with TRBJ1-5; D ambiguous. V gave up 1 base and J gave up 9 bases, with 13 bases separating them. This CDR3 is 14 amino acids long. CDR1 and CDR2 from the germline V gene are SGHTA and FQGNSA. This chain's CDR3 is CASSLGSGGGPQHF. The CDR3, as DNA: TGTGCCAGCAGCTTAGGGTCAGGCGGAGGGCCCCAGCATTTT. Using reference TRBV7-2 and TRBJ1-5 for the parts outside the CDR3, the full variable domain is GAGVSQSPSNKVTEKGKDVELRCDPISGHTALYWYRQSLGQGLEFLIYFQGNSAPDKSGLPSDRFSAERTGGSVSTLTIQRTQQEDSAVYLCASSLGSGGGPQHFGDGTRLSIL.

This clone was observed a single time. The DNA of the CDR3 is TGTGCCAGCAGTCGAAGGGACTCGTTCACCGGGGAGCTGTTTTTT. Translation gives CASSRRDSFTGELFF. V is TRBV2 and J is TRBJ2-2; TRBD2 is a possible D gene (6 bases). The CDR3 contains 15 residues. The V and J ends lost 5 bases and 4 bases respectively, with 14 bases between them. The germline V gene encodes CDR1 SNHLY and CDR2 FYNNEI.